This entry describes one TCR beta chain. The antigen is not known. This sample stems from a study of T cells after posttransplantation cyclophosphamide. Cyclophosphamide on days +3 and +4 followed busulfan-fludarabine conditioning and a marrow graft. Study-level results: Blood and skin or GI T cell repertoires showed limited TRB overlap. After PTCy, TRB diversity resembled that of CNI/methotrexate controls.

Measured with immunoSEQ multiplex PCR; TCRdb has only the in-frame clones, and not every one. The sample lists tens of thousands of clones; 78% were seen once. The ends were cut back, 3 bases at V and 1 base at J, with 9 bases in the middle. The germline V gene encodes CDR1 LNHDA and CDR2 SQIVND (reference sequence). The CDR3 has 14 residues. The clonotype comes from a female patient between 35 and 55 years old who received an allogeneic stem cell transplant from a related donor, was CMV-positive, and had no GVHD. Part of the T cells may come from the graft donor. The starting material was CD4+ T cells sorted from blood, obtained around 2,000 days after a stem cell transplant with posttransplant cyclophosphamide. The rearrangement uses TRBV19 and TRBJ1-2; D is unresolved. The CDR3 bases are TGTGCCAGTAGTATCCTGTCGGGTAACTATGGCTACACCTTC. Amino acid sequence: CASSILSGNYGYTF. The full variable domain, completed using reference TRBV19 and TRBJ1-2, is DGGITQSPKYLFRKEGQNVTLSCEQNLNHDAMYWYRQDPGQGLRLIYYSQIVNDFQKGDIAEGYSVSREKKESFPLTVTSAQKNPTAFYLCASSILSGNYGYTFGSGTRLTVV.